These 13 T cell receptor beta chains were all obtained from the same sample, sequenced in a study of blood T cell repertoires in COVID-19. Profiled with immunoSEQ multiplex PCR; TCRdb holds only in-frame clones, not every one. The sample gives about 140,000 clones, around nine tenths of which show up once; approximately 1.5% is in the top ten. The sequenced material came from peripheral blood. The receptors derive from a woman aged 60 to 75 with acute or convalescent COVID-19.

The CDR3 reads CASSLRTATNEKLFF. CDR3 nucleotides: TGTGCCAGCAGCTTACGGACAGCAACTAATGAAAAACTGTTTTTT. The rearrangement links TRBV7-2 to TRBJ1-4, with D perhaps TRBD1 (6 bases). CDR1 is SGHTA and CDR2 is FQGNSA in the germline V gene. Trimming removed 2 bases from V and 0 bases from J, with 7 bases in between. The length of the CDR3 is 15 residues.

This clone has only a few counts. The rearrangement uses TRBV30 and TRBJ1-3; no definite D call. The V gene's germline CDR1 is GTSNPN and CDR2 SVGIG (reference sequence). This CDR3 has 16 residues. V lost 2 bases and J lost 0, with 14 bases in between. The CDR3: CAWSWHRGNSGNTIYF. Written as DNA, the CDR3 is TGTGCCTGGAGTTGGCATCGGGGAAACTCTGGAAACACCATATATTTT.

The chain links TRBV7-9 to TRBJ2-3; the match to TRBD2 covers 8 bases. The junction had 6 bases not matched to a gene; V was cut back by 3 bases and J by 1 base. CDR3 size: 16 residues. The V gene's germline CDR1 is SEHNR and CDR2 FQNEAQ (reference sequence). CDR3 sequence (DNA): TGTGCCAGCAGCTTTTTAGCGGGGTATGGCACAGATACGCAGTATTTT. It yields the protein CASSFLAGYGTDTQYF.

The genes are TRBV7-3 and TRBJ2-2; D gene ambiguous. The V and J ends lost 2 bases and 1 base respectively, with 11 bases between them. CDR3 length: 16 residues. Germline V lookup: CDR1 SGHTA, CDR2 FQGTGA. CDR3 in DNA: TGTGCCAGCAGCTTATTCGGCGGCTTGAACACCGGGGAGCTGTTTTTT. Its translation is CASSLFGGLNTGELFF.

The chain joins TRBV28 to TRBJ1-4; no clear D. V was clipped by 3 bases and J by 7 bases, with 12 bases between them. Germline V gene lookup returns CDR1 MDHEN and CDR2 SYDVKM. The CDR3 covers 14 residues. CDR3: CASSFVTVSEKLFF. For the CDR3, the DNA is TGTGCCAGCAGTTTCGTCACAGTAAGTGAAAAACTGTTTTTT.

This clone was seen more than once but under ten times. The chain couples TRBV7-2 to TRBJ1-4; 7 bases are a match to TRBD1. This CDR3 comprises 15 residues. V lost 5 bases, J lost 7 bases, and 10 bases stayed unmatched. The germline V gene has CDR1 SGHTA and CDR2 FQGNSA. CDR3 sequence (DNA): TGTGCCAGCAGCGCAAACAGGGGTGATCGTGAAAAACTGTTTTTT. It is translated as CASSANRGDREKLFF.

V and J are TRBV2 and TRBJ2-3; 7 bases agree with TRBD2. The CDR3 has 14 residues. The V and J ends lost 6 bases and 3 bases, in that order; junction bases with no gene match: 6. CDR1 and CDR2 from the germline V gene are SNHLY and FYNNEI. The CDR3 is CASSRLAKTDTQYF. CDR3 sequence (DNA): TGTGCCAGCAGCCGACTAGCTAAGACAGATACGCAGTATTTT.

This chain links TRBV3-1 (or the pseudogene TRBV3-2) with TRBJ1-3, with D possibly TRBD1 on 6 matching bases. CDR1 and CDR2 from the germline V gene are LGHDT and YNNKEL (reference sequence). The V gene lost 0 bases and the J gene lost 7 bases, with 13 bases spanning the gap. CDR3 length equals 15 residues. CDR3 sequence: CASSQDRGAWNTIYF. CDR3 coding DNA: TGTGCCAGCAGCCAAGACAGGGGAGCGTGGAACACCATATATTTT.

The V gene is TRBV10-3, the J gene TRBJ2-1; 8 bases are shared with TRBD1. Losses at the gene ends were 6 bases for V and 9 bases for J; bases not matched to a gene: 13. CDR3 length equals 15 residues. Germline V gene sequence: CDR1 ENHRY, CDR2 SYGVKD. For the CDR3, the DNA is TGTGCCATCAGAGACAGGGGTCAAGAGCTTCGTGAGCAGTTCTTC. This translates into CAIRDRGQELREQFF.

CDR3 bases: TGTGCCAGCAGTCGGAGACGGACTTACGAGCAGTACTTC. It yields the protein CASSRRRTYEQYF. V is TRBV28 and J is TRBJ2-7, with a weak D call TRBD2 (5 bases). Germline V gene data show CDR1 as MDHEN and CDR2 as SYDVKM. Trimming took off 5 bases at V and 4 bases at J, with 12 bases between the two ends. There are 13 residues in the CDR3.

The chain recombines TRBV23-1 with TRBJ1-1; the D gene is possibly TRBD1 (5 bases). TRBV23-1 is recorded as an ORF, its role being uncertain. Trimming removed 1 base at V and 4 bases at J, with 16 bases between. This CDR3 contains 16 residues. CDR3 coding DNA: TGCGCCAGCAGTCAATTAGGTTCGGGGGGTGGCACTGAAGCTTTCTTT. It yields the protein CASSQLGSGGGTEAFF.

This chain uses TRBV5-4 with TRBJ2-1, with a tentative D call TRBD1 (6 bases). V was trimmed by 4 bases and J by 2 bases, leaving 16 bases between them. The V gene's germline CDR1 is SGHNT and CDR2 YYREEE (reference sequence). The CDR3 consists of 16 residues. CDR3 region: CASSPTGMGTYNEQFF. CDR3 nucleotides: TGTGCCAGCAGCCCCACAGGGATGGGCACCTACAATGAGCAGTTCTTC.

J is TRBJ1-2 and V is TRBV5-8; D uncertain. The germline CDR1 and CDR2 sequences are SGHTS and YDEGEE. V lost 2 bases and J 4 bases, leaving 12 bases between the germline ends. The CDR3 has 14 amino acids. This CDR3 reads CASSFAAESYGYTF. For the CDR3, the DNA is TGTGCCAGCAGCTTTGCGGCAGAGAGCTATGGCTACACCTTC.